This T cell receptor beta chain was documented in a study of blood T cell repertoires in COVID-19 (dated by TCRdb to about 2020). For context, the study as a whole: Collaborator samples came from the United States, Italy and Spain and covered acute and convalescent phases of COVID-19. The prospective study material was composed of cDNA or gDNA derived from T cells, B-cell-depleted T cells, or PBMCs. Subjects who had been exposed to COVID-19, were actively infected with it, or had recovered from it provided the deeply sampled blood TCRbeta repertoires that made up the dataset. The repertoires were made available in a free public database intended to serve as a resource for research on the immune response to SARS-CoV-2. Samples came from the ongoing ImmuneRACE study (first 160 participants) plus 1,254 subjects from 6 global collaborators. Sample metadata almost always included a de-identified subject ID, COVID-19 status, age in years and sex. Where available, HLA class I and class II types were taken from metadata supplied by the sample provider and were not determined by assay-based typing. Study-level results and caveats: The amount of clinical and demographic metadata varied by source and participant and was provided uncurated.

Collaborating institutions collected whole blood in K2EDTA tubes following their own protocols. Collaborator samples were shipped for TCRbeta analysis as frozen whole blood, isolated PBMCs, or DNA extracted from either sample type. TCRbeta CDR3 regions were amplified from genomic DNA using the immunoSEQ Assay, a bias-controlled multiplex PCR. Under the source paper's analysis protocol: The number of nucleated cells in each sample was estimated from the amplification of reference gene primers within the assay. To quantify the absolute abundance of each unique TCRbeta CDR3 rearrangement, sequence reads were collapsed and filtered. For each sample, productive Simpson clonality was calculated as the square root of Simpson's diversity index across productive rearrangements. In its TCRdb copy, this immuneACCESS table keeps in-frame sequences only and misses some clones. Where compared with another copy, unresolved V genes explain less than half of these, and the others have no known cause. V and J calls and clone size are as listed in that table; D and trimming were resolved from the DNA. Counted in this sample were about 190,000 clones; 88% of them appeared once. Approximately 4% of the sample comes from the top ten.

Turning to this clone: Its recognized antigen is unknown. Base qualities are missing; no much larger clone stands one base away.

Source material: peripheral blood. This clonotype was obtained from a human donor in a cohort sampled during active COVID-19.

The bases read TGTGCCACCAGTGGGGGACAGGGTCGGGGGGCCAACGTCCTGACTTTC. Its amino acids are CATSGGQGRGANVLTF. The rearrangement combines TRBV24-1 with TRBJ2-6, with 9 bases aligning to TRBD1. V ends up 5 bases short and J 4 bases short, with an unmatched junction base count of 5. CDR1 KGHDR and CDR2 SFDVKD were looked up in the germline V gene. From its cysteine to its phenylalanine, the CDR3 spans 16 amino acids. The entry retains the CDR3 DNA only, 48 bases that are in frame from base 1.